These 17 T cell receptor beta chains share one sample of origin, sequenced in a study of blood T cell repertoires in COVID-19. Method: immunoSEQ multiplex PCR; TCRdb's copy keeps in-frame clones and lacks some. The data contain around 300,000 clones, around 88% of them singletons. Sequencing was performed on peripheral blood. Receptor source: a man younger than 45 with active or convalescent COVID-19.

The J gene is TRBJ2-5, the V gene TRBV28, with unresolved D. Trimming shortened V by 7 bases and J by 2 bases, and 8 bases separated the two germline ends. Germline values: CDR1 MDHEN, CDR2 SYDVKM. This CDR3 comprises 12 residues. Written as DNA, the CDR3 is TGTGCCAGCACAGATGTTCAAGAGACCCAGTACTTC. It codes for CASTDVQETQYF.

The chain combines TRBV25-1 with TRBJ1-1, with D uncertain. Germline loops: CDR1 MGHDK, CDR2 SYGVNS. The V end lost 1 base, the J end lost 2 bases, and 14 bases lay between the germline ends. This CDR3 is built from 16 residues. The chain's CDR3 is CASSELGMEGNTEAFF. The CDR3 nucleotides are TGTGCCAGCAGTGAATTAGGGATGGAGGGAAACACTGAAGCTTTCTTT.

The gene calls are TRBV28 and TRBJ1-2; TRBD1 is a possible D gene (5 bases). Germline values: CDR1 MDHEN, CDR2 SYDVKM. The CDR3 contains 15 residues. Deletions cut 6 bases from V and 2 bases from J, with 16 bases between. The CDR3 nucleotides read TGTGCCAGCAGCTCCCCTGGGGCAGAGAACTATGGCTACACCTTC. Its protein product is CASSSPGAENYGYTF.

V and J are TRBV28 and TRBJ2-2, with 10 bases lining up with TRBD2. With 6 bases clipped from V and 8 bases from J, the junction kept 12 bases outside the gene matches. CDR1 MDHEN and CDR2 SYDVKM come from the germline V gene. This CDR3 is built from 16 residues. The CDR3 loop reads CASRLGLAGVSGELFF. The CDR3 nucleotides are TGTGCCAGCAGGCTTGGGCTAGCGGGAGTAAGTGGGGAGCTGTTTTTT.

V usage is TRBV19 and J usage is TRBJ1-1; D remains unclear. Germline V gene sequence: CDR1 LNHDA, CDR2 SQIVND (reference sequence). V was clipped by 6 bases and J by 5 bases, with 19 bases between them. The CDR3 covers 15 residues. CDR3 in amino acids: CASSRSPEVRTEAFF. The CDR3, as DNA: TGTGCCAGTAGCCGGAGCCCAGAGGTTAGGACTGAAGCTTTCTTT.

The chain's CDR3 is CASSLGGGAGYTF. The CDR3 DNA sequence: TGTGCCAGCAGCCTCGGAGGTGGAGCTGGCTACACCTTC. The chain is built from TRBV7-3 and TRBJ1-2; D is undetermined. Between the trimmed V and J ends, which lost 5 bases and 7 bases, there was a span of 14 bases. Germline V CDR1 and CDR2: SGHTA, FQGTGA. The CDR3 covers 13 residues.

The V and J genes are TRBV9 and TRBJ2-1; no clear D. The germline V gene encodes CDR1 SGDLS and CDR2 YYNGEE. Deletions cut 4 bases from V and 6 bases from J, with 8 bases between. The CDR3 covers 12 residues. The CDR3 is CASSSSVNEQFF. CDR3 in DNA: TGTGCCAGCAGCTCTAGTGTCAATGAGCAGTTCTTC.

The chain links TRBV24-1 to TRBJ2-3; D possibly corresponds to TRBD1 (6 bases). From germline, CDR1 is KGHDR and CDR2 SFDVKD. This CDR3 is 15 amino acids long. Trimming pared 0 bases from V and 1 base from J, leaving 7 bases between. CDR3 sequence: CATSDLSGGTDTQYF. CDR3 in DNA: TGTGCCACCAGTGATTTGTCAGGGGGCACAGATACGCAGTATTTT.

The chain has TRBV10-3 and TRBJ2-3; 16 bases fit TRBD2. Germline V gene data show CDR1 as ENHRY and CDR2 as SYGVKD. The CDR3 consists of 18 residues. Germline trimming cut 2 bases from V and 4 bases from J; bases unmatched to any gene: 6. The CDR3 is CAISEKAGTSGGADTQYF. The CDR3 nucleotides are TGTGCCATCAGTGAGAAAGCCGGGACTAGCGGGGGGGCAGATACGCAGTATTTT.

The V and J genes are TRBV4-2 and TRBJ1-5; the D gene is possibly TRBD1 (5 bases). V lost 0 bases to trimming and J lost 2 bases, with 20 bases between them. CDR3 length equals 19 residues. Germline CDR1 reads LGHNA; CDR2 reads YNFKEQ. The CDR3 is CASSQDPGGGEVGNQPQHF. The CDR3 nucleotides read TGTGCCAGCAGCCAAGACCCCGGGGGGGGAGAGGTGGGCAATCAGCCCCAGCATTTT.

This chain connects TRBV9 to TRBJ1-4; 7 bases line up with TRBD1. Trimming removed 7 bases from V and 5 bases from J; junction bases left unmatched: 5. This CDR3 has 13 residues. Germline CDR1 reads SGDLS; CDR2 reads YYNGEE. The CDR3 is CASSHRGNEKLFF. DNA of the CDR3: TGTGCCAGCTCCCACAGGGGAAATGAAAAACTGTTTTTT.

The chain is built from TRBV5-1 and TRBJ2-5, with D maybe TRBD2 (5 bases). V lost 4 bases, J lost 3 bases, and 13 bases lay in between. The germline gives CDR1 SGHRS, CDR2 YFSETQ. The CDR3 is 14 residues long. The CDR3 DNA follows: TGCGCCAGCAGCGCTGGACTTTCGGAAGAGACCCAGTACTTC. It codes for CASSAGLSEETQYF.

This clone was counted a few times. V is TRBV3-1 (or the pseudogene TRBV3-2) and J is TRBJ1-5, with 9 bases identical to TRBD1. The CDR3 length is 15 residues. Trimming removed 4 bases from V and 2 bases from J; junction bases left unmatched: 3. Germline loops: CDR1 LGHDT, CDR2 YNNKEL (reference sequence). CDR3 DNA sequence: TGTGCCAGCAGCCCTTGGACAGGGGGCAATCAGCCCCAGCATTTT. Protein product: CASSPWTGGNQPQHF.

This chain uses TRBV25-1 with TRBJ1-4; weak D call: TRBD1 (5 bases). The CDR3 has 14 amino acids. V lost 6 bases and J 7 bases, leaving 15 bases between the germline ends. Germline V gene sequence: CDR1 MGHDK, CDR2 SYGVNS. The CDR3 spells CASSRGDWGEKLFF. CDR3 nucleotide sequence: TGTGCCAGCAGCCGGGGGGATTGGGGTGAAAAACTGTTTTTT. Using reference TRBV25-1 and TRBJ1-4 for the parts outside the CDR3, the full variable domain is EADIYQTPRYLVIGTGKKITLECSQTMGHDKMYWYQQDPGMELHLIHYSYGVNSTEKGDLSSESTVSRIRTEHFPLTLESARPSHTSQYLCASSRGDWGEKLFFGSGTQLSVL.

The rearrangement links TRBV7-3 to TRBJ2-2; 7 positions agree with TRBD2. CDR1 and CDR2 (germline): SGHTA, FQGTGA. Trimming removed 5 bases from V and 7 bases from J; junction bases left unmatched: 4. The length of the CDR3 is 13 residues. The CDR3 sequence is CASSTPGGGELFF. CDR3 nucleotide sequence: TGTGCCAGCAGCACCCCGGGGGGCGGGGAGCTGTTTTTT.

This chain uses TRBV30 with TRBJ1-1; D may be TRBD1 (5 bases). The CDR3 runs to 16 residues. CDR1 and CDR2 from the germline V gene are GTSNPN and SVGIG (reference sequence). Trimming removed 0 bases from V and 3 bases from J, with 17 bases in between. The CDR3 DNA is TGTGCCTGGAGTGTTTTTAGGGAGGGGTCGGACACTGAAGCTTTCTTT. Translating it yields CAWSVFREGSDTEAFF.

This clone has only one observation. The genes are TRBV7-9 and TRBJ2-1, with 14 positions matching TRBD2. Germline CDR1 and CDR2: SEHNR and FQNEAQ (reference sequence). This CDR3 has 17 amino acids. After removal of 3 bases from V and 4 bases from J, the junction contained 5 bases not matched to a gene. The CDR3 loop is CASSFFRLAGGYNEQFF. CDR3 in DNA: TGTGCCAGCAGCTTTTTCCGACTAGCGGGAGGGTACAATGAGCAGTTCTTC.